At least ten counts were recorded for the clone carrying this T cell receptor beta chain. Antigen specificity is unknown. Fresh peripheral blood, around 9.3 ml, was the source of the PBMCs. The CDR3 regions of TCR beta were amplified from RNA transcripts. TCR CDR3 underwent first-round RT-PCR with the HTBI primer set. A single record per CDR3 protein comes from TCRdb applying MiXCR to the multiplex PCR reads. The sample includes approximately 100,000 distinct CDR3 sequences, 45% to 50% of them seen just once. The data belong to a study of T cells in Graves' hyperthyroidism and ophthalmopathy. Study observations and caveats: The model forecast ophthalmopathy, anticipating it by a median about 7 months before onset. Most clonotypes that expanded in the thyroid above 0.001 also showed up in blood.

V lost 4 bases, J lost 0 bases, and 2 bases stayed unmatched. CDR3 length equals 14 residues. CDR1 and CDR2 (germline): SQVTM, ANQGSEA. The TCR sequence derives from a man aged 40-49 years with Graves' hyperthyroidism. This chain connects TRBV29-1 to TRBJ2-3, with 9 bases matching TRBD1. The sample was blood. The CDR3 region has the DNA TGCAGCGTTGGACAGGGGGGGAGCACAGATACGCAGTATTTT. Its protein is CSVGQGGSTDTQYF.